The next 19 T cell receptor beta chains were all read from a single sample in a study of blood T cell repertoires in COVID-19. Generated by immunoSEQ multiplex PCR, the TCRdb table keeps only in-frame clones and is missing some. The profile shows 150,000 or so clones, about 73% of them singletons. Input material: peripheral blood. The receptors were sampled from a man aged 80 or over with acute or convalescent COVID-19.

This clone was counted once. The V call is TRBV30, the J call TRBJ1-5, with D perhaps TRBD1 (6 bases). V was trimmed by 3 bases and J by 3 bases, leaving 12 bases between them. From germline, CDR1 is GTSNPN and CDR2 SVGIG (reference sequence). This CDR3 region has 14 residues. In nucleotides, the CDR3 is TGTGCCTGGAGGGAAGCAGGGGACAATCAGCCCCAGCATTTT. This translates into CAWREAGDNQPQHF.

The chain employs TRBV18 and TRBJ2-2; 8 bases line up with TRBD1. This CDR3 spans 16 amino acids. Germline CDR1 and CDR2: KGHSH and LQKENI. V shed 3 bases, J shed 0 bases, and the junction held 3 bases outside the gene matches. CDR3: CASSPLTGANTGELFF. DNA of the CDR3: TGTGCCAGCTCACCCTTGACAGGGGCGAACACCGGGGAGCTGTTTTTT.

The CDR3 DNA follows: TGTGCCAGCAGTTACTCGCTGGCTCAGCCCCAGCATTTT. Protein sequence: CASSYSLAQPQHF. The V and J genes are TRBV6-5 and TRBJ1-5; D gene uncertain. The ends were cut back, 0 bases at V and 6 bases at J, with 6 bases in the middle. Per the germline V gene, CDR1 is MNHEY and CDR2 is SVGAGI. The CDR3 spans 13 residues.

The chain recombines TRBV3-1 (or the pseudogene TRBV3-2) with TRBJ1-3, with D unresolved. CDR3 length: 15 residues. V was clipped by 4 bases and J by 0 bases, with 10 bases between them. Germline assignment: CDR1 LGHDT and CDR2 YNNKEL (reference sequence). CDR3 sequence: CASSPYLPSGNTIYF. CDR3 nucleotide sequence: TGTGCCAGCAGCCCGTATCTACCCTCTGGAAACACCATATATTTT.

The J gene is TRBJ1-1, the V gene TRBV5-1; a possible D gene is TRBD1 (5 bases). Germline CDR1 is SGHRS and CDR2 is YFSETQ. V dropped 4 bases and J dropped 7 bases, with 17 bases sitting between them. This CDR3 comprises 14 residues. The CDR3 DNA is TGCGCCAGCAGCAGCGGGGGGGTAAGCGTTGAAGCTTTCTTT. This sequence encodes CASSSGGVSVEAFF.

The sample holds one count of this clone. The chain recombines TRBV18 with TRBJ1-1; D might be TRBD1 (6 bases). Per the germline V gene, CDR1 is KGHSH and CDR2 is LQKENI. Trimming took 1 base from V and 10 from J, leaving 16 bases between them. This CDR3 spans 14 amino acids. CDR3 amino acids: CASSPQEDSPVAFF. CDR3 coding DNA: TGTGCCAGCTCACCACAGGAGGACAGTCCCGTAGCTTTCTTT.

This rearrangement joins TRBV5-1 to TRBJ1-3, with TRBD1 as a possible D gene (5 bases). Trimming stripped 0 bases from V and 4 bases from J, with 5 bases between. CDR3 length: 13 amino acids. Germline V gives CDR1 SGHRS, CDR2 YFSETQ. CDR3 coding DNA: TGCGCCAGCAGCTTGGACAGGGGAAACACCATATATTTT. This codes for CASSLDRGNTIYF. Full variable domain (remainder filled in from reference TRBV5-1 and TRBJ1-3): KAGVTQTPRYLIKTRGQQVTLSCSPISGHRSVSWYQQTPGQGLQFLFEYFSETQRNKGNFPGRFSGRQFSNSRSEMNVSTLELGDSALYLCASSLDRGNTIYFGEGSWLTVV.

This chain links TRBV12-3 or TRBV12-4 with TRBJ2-7; D might be TRBD1 (6 bases). This CDR3 spans 13 amino acids. Between the trimmed V and J ends, which lost 5 bases and 2 bases, there was a span of 10 bases. CDR3 region: CASSPQGTYEQYF. For the CDR3, the DNA is TGTGCCAGCAGTCCACAGGGCACCTACGAGCAGTACTTC.

The gene calls are TRBV21-1 and TRBJ1-5. TRBV21-1 constitutes a pseudogene. CDR3 length: 17 residues. This CDR3 reads CASSKWSGTDSNQPQHF. The CDR3 DNA reads TGTGCCAGCAGCAAGTGGTCGGGGACTGATAGCAATCAGCCCCAGCATTTT.

This chain uses TRBV6-2 or TRBV6-3 with TRBJ1-6; weak D call: TRBD1 (6 bases). The CDR3 has 16 amino acids. Trimming removed 5 bases at V and 8 bases at J, with 19 bases between. CDR1 is MNHEY and CDR2 is SVGEGT in the germline V gene. As DNA, the CDR3 is TGTGCCAGCAGTGACCGAGATCCGGGACAATATTCACCCCTCCACTTT. Translated: CASSDRDPGQYSPLHF.

This rearrangement joins TRBV28 to TRBJ1-2; TRBD1 matches at 9 bases. Germline loops: CDR1 MDHEN, CDR2 SYDVKM. V was clipped by 5 bases and J by 2 bases; unmatched bases: 3. The CDR3 runs 14 residues. In DNA, the CDR3 is TGTGCCAGCAGTGGGACAGGGTCAAACTATGGCTACACCTTC. It codes for CASSGTGSNYGYTF.

The J gene is TRBJ1-5, the V gene TRBV29-1; 10 positions match TRBD1. The trim removed 7 bases at V and 11 bases at J, leaving 11 bases unmatched. Germline V CDR1 and CDR2: SQVTM, ANQGSEA. This CDR3 is 13 amino acids long. The CDR3 sequence: CSASRDRGSTQHF. In DNA form, the CDR3 reads TGCAGCGCGTCCCGGGACAGGGGATCAACCCAGCATTTT.

The chain couples TRBV13 to TRBJ2-7; tentatively, D is TRBD2 (6 bases). Trimming stripped 6 bases from V and 1 base from J, with 16 bases between. Germline lookup yields CDR1 PRHDT and CDR2 FYEKMQ (reference sequence). The CDR3 is made up of 15 amino acids. The CDR3 protein is CASSLKLAPSYEQYV. CDR3 sequence (DNA): TGTGCCAGCAGTCTCAAACTAGCTCCATCCTACGAGCAGTACGTC.

The chain has TRBV7-8 and TRBJ1-1; D gene ambiguous. The CDR3 runs 14 residues. The V end lost 5 bases, the J end lost 1 base, and 11 bases lay between the germline ends. CDR1 and CDR2 from the germline V gene are SGHVS and FQNEAQ. CDR3 in DNA: TGTGCCAGCAGCCAACACGAGGGGAACACTGAAGCTTTCTTT. Its translation is CASSQHEGNTEAFF.

The chain couples TRBV5-4 to TRBJ2-5; 11 bases fit TRBD2. With V trimmed by 1 base and J by 5 bases, 4 bases remained unmatched. This CDR3 is 15 amino acids long. Germline lookup yields CDR1 SGHNT and CDR2 YYREEE (reference sequence). CDR3 DNA sequence: TGTGCCAGCAGCTTGCCCCCTAGCGGGGGGGAGACCCAGTACTTC. It translates to CASSLPPSGGETQYF.

This clone was observed many times. V and J are TRBV19 and TRBJ2-7, with D unresolved. CDR3 length equals 13 residues. Germline lookup yields CDR1 LNHDA and CDR2 SQIVND (reference sequence). V lost 1 base and J 6 bases, leaving 10 bases between the germline ends. The CDR3 reads CASSIVGHAEQYF. CDR3 DNA: TGTGCCAGTAGTATAGTCGGTCATGCCGAGCAGTACTTC.

The V and J genes are TRBV6-5 and TRBJ2-2; 10 bases map to TRBD2. With V trimmed by 10 bases and J by 2 bases, 4 bases remained unmatched. The CDR3 runs to 14 residues. The germline gives CDR1 MNHEY, CDR2 SVGAGI. DNA for the CDR3: TGTGCCACCCTACTAGCGGGAAACACCGGGGAGCTGTTTTTT. Its translation is CATLLAGNTGELFF.

This chain links TRBV7-3 with TRBJ2-1; D might be TRBD2 (6 bases). V was pared by 3 bases and J by 6 bases, with 15 bases between. This CDR3 has 15 residues. Germline values: CDR1 SGHTA, CDR2 FQGTGA. The chain's CDR3 is CASSFRAGGPNEQFF. Here the CDR3 DNA reads TGTGCCAGCAGCTTTCGGGCCGGGGGTCCCAATGAGCAGTTCTTC.

CDR3 in DNA: TGTGCCAGCAGCAGTCCAGGGCCGACAGCGAACACTGAAGCTTTCTTT. Translation gives CASSSPGPTANTEAFF. This rearrangement joins TRBV2 to TRBJ1-1; maybe TRBD1 (5 bases). Per the germline V gene, CDR1 is SNHLY and CDR2 is FYNNEI. The CDR3 contains 16 residues. The ends were cut back, 6 bases at V and 1 base at J, with 18 bases in the middle. Looking up the rest from reference TRBV2 and TRBJ1-1 gives the full variable domain: EPEVTQTPSHQVTQMGQEVILRCVPISNHLYFYWYRQILGQKVEFLVSFYNNEISEKSEIFDDQFSVERPDGSNFTLKIRSTKLEDSAMYFCASSSPGPTANTEAFFGQGTRLTVV.